The clone carrying this T cell receptor (beta chain) was seen a handful of times. Its antigen is unidentified. The data originate from a study of response to subunit inactivated influenza vaccine. Study-wide results and caveats: Few additional T cells are recruited per seasonal influenza vaccination, authors suggested.

Losses at the gene ends were 6 bases for V and 5 bases for J; bases not matched to a gene: 8. This CDR3 region has 15 residues. The germline CDR1 and CDR2 sequences are MNHEY and SVGEGT. TCRdb independently ran MiXCR on the RT-PCR reads; one entry per CDR3 protein. This table holds about 700,000 distinct CDR3 sequences, less than 20% found once. The sequencing used PBMCs from blood, collected 11 to 12 days after vaccination. The chain employs TRBV6-2 or TRBV6-3 and TRBJ2-3; 10 nucleotides line up with TRBD1. This receptor was taken from a man aged 45 to 65 who received an inactivated influenza vaccine. CDR3 region: CASSQIRDRGDTQYF. CDR3 nucleotides: TGTGCCAGCAGCCAAATTCGGGACAGGGGAGATACGCAGTATTTT.